This entry is about one T cell receptor (beta chain). This clone was seen only once. The target of this receptor is not known. Within one base of it there is no much larger clone, and no base qualities were kept. The meaning of the sample's treatment or condition label: suppressive antiretroviral therapy. Cells were stimulated with anti-CD3/anti-CD28 magnetic beads as a nonspecific positive control representing the CD4+ T cell repertoire. Responding CD4+ T cells were sorted by upregulation of both CD40 ligand and CD69. Participants were HIV-1-infected adults who started suppressive ART during chronic infection. For at least 4 years, participants had undetectable plasma HIV-1 RNA, below 50 copies/mL. To be included, a participant needed positive CMV serology and a CD4+ T cell count above 400 cells/uL. Before stimulation, PBMCs were isolated using density centrifugation and depleted of CD8+ T cells. Stimulation of CD8-depleted PBMCs was carried out for roughly 19 hours with anti-CD28/CD49d costimulation, CD40-blocking antibody and enfuvirtide, to prevent new infections. Sorting was done on either a Beckman Coulter MoFlo Legacy or an XDP sorter, and propidium iodide was used to exclude dead cells. For samples with more than one million cells, genomic DNA was extracted with the QIAamp DNA Mini Kit, and for all other samples the Quick-DNA Microprep Kit was used.

The data belong to a study of persistence of HIV-infected CD4 T cells (dated by TCRdb to 2020 to 2022). For the study in its entirety: Suppressive ART had been received by participants for a median of roughly eight years. Peripheral blood samples of up to roughly 180 mL were obtained at multiple time points, with the exception of two participants, for whom leukapheresis was performed at a single time point. Anti-CD3/anti-CD28 stimulation activated a higher proportion of cells, with a lower memory fraction, than antigen stimulation. The study isolated CMV- and HIV-1 Gag-responding CD4+ T cells from ART-treated individuals to examine antigen-driven clonal expansion of HIV-1-infected cells. Proviral sequencing was used to assess clonality among infected cells, whereas TCRbeta sequencing gauged the clonality of all cells within each sorted population. Cross-participant TCR cluster analysis included about eight participants for CMV and six or seven participants for Gag. The research as a whole found: Bulk TCR analyses could not be restricted to the rare CMV-responding cells that actually carried HIV-1 proviruses. TCR oligoclonality correlated with proviral oligoclonality within the same sorted populations. Significantly lower TCRbeta richness was observed in CMV- and Gag-responding cells than in anti-CD3/anti-CD28-responding cells, and higher oligoclonality was observed in CMV-responding cells than in CD3/CD28-stimulated and Gag-responding cells. Degenerate expanded CDR3beta sequences were enriched in antigen-responding cells, suggesting convergent selection of CD4+ responses to CMV and Gag. The study involved few individuals and tested only a limited range of antigens.

The immunoSEQ hsTCRB assay version 4 in survey mode was used to sequence TCRbeta repertoires from genomic DNA. Genomic DNA was diluted to roughly 9.2 ng/uL, using up to 1 ug per sample for TCRbeta sequencing. Regarding the original processing steps: TCRbeta data were analyzed in ImmunoSeq Analyzer 3.0, with diversity computed on productive nucleotide rearrangements. Using the Immunarch R package, the improved Chao index served to estimate lower-bound TCR diversity and the Gini coefficient served to estimate clonality. When different nucleotide rearrangements encoded the same CDR3beta amino acid sequence, each rearrangement was treated as a distinct clonotype. Differential abundance analysis identified TCRbeta sequences significantly enriched in antigen-responding cells relative to anti-CD3/anti-CD28-activated cells. GLIPH2 grouped TCRs by predicted peptide-MHC specificity, both within each participant and across combined participant data sets. TCRdb took this table from immuneACCESS and kept in-frame rearrangements with V and J called. Such tables lack part of the clones; where checked against another copy, unresolved V genes explain under half of the gap, and the rest is unexplained. V and J calls and clone size are copied from that table; D and trimming were computed from the DNA. This sample gives over 35,000 clones in total; approximately 90% of them show up just once. The top ten clonotypes cover 1.8% of the sample.

The CDR3 goes from the cysteine to the phenylalanine over 16 residues. Just the 48-base CDR3 DNA is kept, in frame starting at base 1. V is pared back by 5 bases and J by 1 base, with 12 bases lying between the germline termini. According to the germline V gene, CDR1 reads MRHNA and CDR2 reads SNTAGT. This chain is built from TRBV6-4 and TRBJ2-6, with the D gene not clear enough to name. The TCR comes from an adult man with HIV who was CMV-seropositive. The sequencing here drew on CD4+ T cells sorted from PBMCs after 18-hour stimulation, taken from a patient who received antiretroviral therapy. Sample cell subset or site, as interpreted from the label and publication: CD40L+CD69+ CD4 T cells responding to anti-CD3/anti-CD28 beads, representing the overall repertoire. The CDR3 loop reads CASSPRHESGANVLTF. The base sequence is TGTGCCAGCAGTCCCCGCCACGAATCTGGGGCCAACGTCCTGACTTTC.